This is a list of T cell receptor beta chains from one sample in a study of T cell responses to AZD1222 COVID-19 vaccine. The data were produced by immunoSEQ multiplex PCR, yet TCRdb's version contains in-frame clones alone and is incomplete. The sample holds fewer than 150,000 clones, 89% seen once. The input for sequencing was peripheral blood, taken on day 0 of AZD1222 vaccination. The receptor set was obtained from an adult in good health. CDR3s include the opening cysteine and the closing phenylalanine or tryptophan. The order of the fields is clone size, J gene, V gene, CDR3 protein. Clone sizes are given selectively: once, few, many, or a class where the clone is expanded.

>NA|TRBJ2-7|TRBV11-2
CASSIYRDTRYEQYF
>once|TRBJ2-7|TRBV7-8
CASSGPRQGEQYF
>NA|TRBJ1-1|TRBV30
CAWRVDRTANTEAFF
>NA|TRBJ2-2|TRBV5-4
CASSLNIGADGELFF
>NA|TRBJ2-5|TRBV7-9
CASSTSGRYQETQYF
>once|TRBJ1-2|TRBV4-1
CASSRNHRDRGYLGYTF
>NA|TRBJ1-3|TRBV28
CASTPLGSYSGNTIYF
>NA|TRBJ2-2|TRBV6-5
CASRPLGGNTGELFF
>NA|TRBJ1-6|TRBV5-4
CASRTGGTNSPLHF
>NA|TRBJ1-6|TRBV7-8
CASSQNTRSPLHF
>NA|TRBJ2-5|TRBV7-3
CASSLQGRETQYF
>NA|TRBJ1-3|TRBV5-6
CASSLDSGNTIYF
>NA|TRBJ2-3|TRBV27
CASSILAGGRVDTQYF
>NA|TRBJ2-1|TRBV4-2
CASRTGLAGGLTYNEQFF
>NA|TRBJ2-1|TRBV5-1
CASSQGIREQFNNEQFF
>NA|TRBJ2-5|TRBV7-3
CASSTEGAGYEETQYF
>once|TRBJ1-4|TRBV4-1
CASSQGQGPSGEKLFF
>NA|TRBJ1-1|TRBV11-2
CASSLTLNTEAFF
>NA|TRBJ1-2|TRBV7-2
CASRRSQGSYGYTF
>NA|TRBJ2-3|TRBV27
CASSPPKGLAGSPDTQYF